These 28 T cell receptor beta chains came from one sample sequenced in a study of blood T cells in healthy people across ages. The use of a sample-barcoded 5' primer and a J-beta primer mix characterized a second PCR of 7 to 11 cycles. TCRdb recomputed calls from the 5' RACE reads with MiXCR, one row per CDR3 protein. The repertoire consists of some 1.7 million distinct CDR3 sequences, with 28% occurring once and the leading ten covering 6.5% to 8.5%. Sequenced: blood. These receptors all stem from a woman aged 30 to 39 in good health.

The CDR3 nucleotides read TGCAGCGCGGGACAGGGAGGCGGTGAAGCTTTCTTT. It codes for CSAGQGGGEAFF. This chain connects TRBV29-1 to TRBJ1-1; 9 bases are a match to TRBD1. V lost 7 bases and J lost 7; bases outside the gene matches: 7. The CDR3 sequence is 12 residues long. Germline values: CDR1 SQVTM, CDR2 ANQGSEA.

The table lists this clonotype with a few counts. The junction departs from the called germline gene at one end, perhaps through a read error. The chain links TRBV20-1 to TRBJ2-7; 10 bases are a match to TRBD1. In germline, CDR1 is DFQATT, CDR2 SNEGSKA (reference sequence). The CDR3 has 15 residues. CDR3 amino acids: CGASRGTGAAHEQYF. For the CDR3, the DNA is TGCGGTGCTAGTCGCGGGACAGGGGCTGCCCACGAGCAGTACTTC.

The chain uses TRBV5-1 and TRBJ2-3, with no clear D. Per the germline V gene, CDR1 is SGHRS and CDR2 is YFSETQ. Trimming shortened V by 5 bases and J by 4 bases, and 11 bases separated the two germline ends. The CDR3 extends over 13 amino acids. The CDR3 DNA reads TGCGCCAGCAGGAAGCAAACCGCAGATACGCAGTATTTT. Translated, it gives CASRKQTADTQYF.

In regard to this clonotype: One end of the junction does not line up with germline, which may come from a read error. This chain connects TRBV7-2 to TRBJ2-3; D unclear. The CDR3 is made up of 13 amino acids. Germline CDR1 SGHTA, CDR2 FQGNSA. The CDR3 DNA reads TGTGCCGGCAGCCAAGCCTACCGGGATACGCAGTATTTT. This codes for CAGSQAYRDTQYF.

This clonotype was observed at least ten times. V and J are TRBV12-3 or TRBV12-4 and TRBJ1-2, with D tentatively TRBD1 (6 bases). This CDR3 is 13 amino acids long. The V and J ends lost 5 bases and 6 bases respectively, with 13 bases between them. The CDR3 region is CASSDRGRDGYTF. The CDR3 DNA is TGTGCCAGCAGTGACCGGGGGCGTGATGGCTACACCTTC.

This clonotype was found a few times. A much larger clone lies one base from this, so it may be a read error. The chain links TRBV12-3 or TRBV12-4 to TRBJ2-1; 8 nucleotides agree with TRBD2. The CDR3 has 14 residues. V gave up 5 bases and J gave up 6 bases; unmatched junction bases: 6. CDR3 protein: CASSGLAYFNEQFF. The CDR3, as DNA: TGTGCCAGCAGTGGACTAGCTTATTTCAATGAGCAGTTCTTC.

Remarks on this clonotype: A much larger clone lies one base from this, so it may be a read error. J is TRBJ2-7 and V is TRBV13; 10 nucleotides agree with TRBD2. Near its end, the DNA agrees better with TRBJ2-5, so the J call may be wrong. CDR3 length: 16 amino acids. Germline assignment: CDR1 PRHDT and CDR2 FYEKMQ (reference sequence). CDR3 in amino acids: CASSFPSGGSDETQYF. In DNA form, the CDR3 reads TGTGCCAGCAGCTTTCCTAGCGGGGGTAGTGACGAGACCCAGTACTTC.

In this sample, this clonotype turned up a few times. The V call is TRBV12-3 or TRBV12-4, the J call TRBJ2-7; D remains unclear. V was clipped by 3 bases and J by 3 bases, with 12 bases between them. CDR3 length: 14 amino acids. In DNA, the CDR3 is TGTGCCAGCAGTTTTTGGGGTACAATCTACGAGCAGTACTTC. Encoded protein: CASSFWGTIYEQYF.

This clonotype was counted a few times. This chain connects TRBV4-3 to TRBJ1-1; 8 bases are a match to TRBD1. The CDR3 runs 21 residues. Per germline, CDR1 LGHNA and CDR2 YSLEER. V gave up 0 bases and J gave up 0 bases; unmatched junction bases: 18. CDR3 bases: TGCGCCAGCAGCCAAGACCCGCCCGGACAGGGCATGGCTATCATGAACACTGAAGCTTTCTTT. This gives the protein CASSQDPPGQGMAIMNTEAFF.

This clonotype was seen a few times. The CDR3 nucleotides read TGCGCCAGCAGCTCGCAAGGACAGGACAACGAGCAGTACTTC. Protein sequence: CASSSQGQDNEQYF. The chain carries TRBV5-1 and TRBJ2-7, with 7 bases fitting TRBD1. Looked up from germline, CDR1 is SGHRS and CDR2 is YFSETQ. The CDR3 has 14 amino acids. J lost 5 bases, V lost 3 bases, and 8 bases had no gene match. The variable domain in full, with the rest retrieved from reference TRBV5-1 and TRBJ2-7, is KAGVTQTPRYLIKTRGQQVTLSCSPISGHRSVSWYQQTPGQGLQFLFEYFSETQRNKGNFPGRFSGRQFSNSRSEMNVSTLELGDSALYLCASSSQGQDNEQYFGPGTRLTVT.

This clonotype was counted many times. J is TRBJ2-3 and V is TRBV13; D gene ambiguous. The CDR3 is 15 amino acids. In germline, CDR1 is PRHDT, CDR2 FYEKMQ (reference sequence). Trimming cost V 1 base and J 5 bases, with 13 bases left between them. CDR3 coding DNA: TGTGCCAGCAGCTTAGTGGGGAATGGTGGAGATACGCAGTATTTT. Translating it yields CASSLVGNGGDTQYF.

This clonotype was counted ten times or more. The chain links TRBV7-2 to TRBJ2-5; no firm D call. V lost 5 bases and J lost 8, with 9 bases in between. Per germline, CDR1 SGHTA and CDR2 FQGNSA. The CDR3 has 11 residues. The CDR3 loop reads CASSPSITQYF. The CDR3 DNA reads TGTGCCAGCAGCCCATCGATCACCCAGTACTTC.

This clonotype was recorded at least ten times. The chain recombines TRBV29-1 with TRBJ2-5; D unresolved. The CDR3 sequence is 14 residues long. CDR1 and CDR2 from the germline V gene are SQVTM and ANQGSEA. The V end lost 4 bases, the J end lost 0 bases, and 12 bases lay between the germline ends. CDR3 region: CSVAGSPNQETQYF. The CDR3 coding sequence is TGCAGCGTTGCCGGGTCCCCGAACCAAGAGACCCAGTACTTC.

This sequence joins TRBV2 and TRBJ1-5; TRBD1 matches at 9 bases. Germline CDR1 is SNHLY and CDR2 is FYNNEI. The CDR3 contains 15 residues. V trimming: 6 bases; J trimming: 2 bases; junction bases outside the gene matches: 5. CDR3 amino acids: CASRSGTGRNQPQHF. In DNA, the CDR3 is TGTGCCAGCAGATCTGGGACAGGGCGCAATCAGCCCCAGCATTTT.

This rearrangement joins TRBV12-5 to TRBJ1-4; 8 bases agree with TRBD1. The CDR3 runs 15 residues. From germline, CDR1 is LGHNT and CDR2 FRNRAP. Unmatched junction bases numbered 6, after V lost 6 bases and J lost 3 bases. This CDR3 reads CASGPDRAANEKLFF. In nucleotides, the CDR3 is TGTGCTAGTGGCCCGGACAGGGCCGCTAATGAAAAACTGTTTTTT.

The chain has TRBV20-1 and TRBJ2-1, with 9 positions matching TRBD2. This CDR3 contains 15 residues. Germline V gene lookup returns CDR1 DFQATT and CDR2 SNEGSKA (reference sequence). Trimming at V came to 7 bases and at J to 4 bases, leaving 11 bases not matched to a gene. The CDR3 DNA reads TGCAGTGTTCAGAACGCGGGAGGGGGTTACAATGAGCAGTTCTTC. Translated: CSVQNAGGGYNEQFF.

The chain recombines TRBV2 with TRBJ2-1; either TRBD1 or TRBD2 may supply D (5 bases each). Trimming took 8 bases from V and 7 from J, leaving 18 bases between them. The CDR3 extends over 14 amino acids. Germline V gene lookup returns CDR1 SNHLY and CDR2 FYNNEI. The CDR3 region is CASPPAGQGNEQFF. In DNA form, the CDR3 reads TGTGCCAGCCCTCCGGCGGGTCAGGGAAATGAGCAGTTCTTC.

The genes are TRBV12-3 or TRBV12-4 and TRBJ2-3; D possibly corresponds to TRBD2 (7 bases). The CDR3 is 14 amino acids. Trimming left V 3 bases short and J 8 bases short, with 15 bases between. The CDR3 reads CASSFTGGSVTQYF. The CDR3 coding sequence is TGTGCCAGCAGTTTTACGGGGGGCTCAGTTACGCAGTATTTT.

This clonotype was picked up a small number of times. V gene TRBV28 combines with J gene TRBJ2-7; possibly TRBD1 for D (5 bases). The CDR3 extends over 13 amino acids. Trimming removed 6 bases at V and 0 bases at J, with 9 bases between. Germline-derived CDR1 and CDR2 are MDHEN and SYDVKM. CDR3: CASRYQGSYEQYF. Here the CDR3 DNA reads TGTGCCAGCAGGTATCAGGGCTCCTACGAGCAGTACTTC.

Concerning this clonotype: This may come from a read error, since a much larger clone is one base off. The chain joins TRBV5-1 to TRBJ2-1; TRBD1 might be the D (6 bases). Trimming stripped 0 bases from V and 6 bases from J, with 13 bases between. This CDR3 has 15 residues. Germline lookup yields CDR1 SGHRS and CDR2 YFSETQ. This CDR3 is CASSLAGAWTNEQFF. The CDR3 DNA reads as TGCGCCAGCAGCTTGGCAGGGGCCTGGACCAATGAGCAGTTCTTC.

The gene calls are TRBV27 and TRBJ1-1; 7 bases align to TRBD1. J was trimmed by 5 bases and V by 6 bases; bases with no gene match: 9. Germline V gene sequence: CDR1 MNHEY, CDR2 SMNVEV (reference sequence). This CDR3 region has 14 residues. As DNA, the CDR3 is TGTGCCAGCAGACATACAGGGGTGGGAACTGAAGCTTTCTTT. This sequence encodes CASRHTGVGTEAFF.

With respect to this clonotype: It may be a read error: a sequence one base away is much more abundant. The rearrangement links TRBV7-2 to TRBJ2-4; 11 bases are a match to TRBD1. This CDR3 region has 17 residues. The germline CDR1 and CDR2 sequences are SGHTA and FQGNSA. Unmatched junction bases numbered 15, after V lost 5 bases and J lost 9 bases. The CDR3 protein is CASSARDRGEWGSIQYF. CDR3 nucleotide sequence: TGTGCCAGCAGCGCCCGGGACAGGGGGGAGTGGGGGAGCATTCAGTACTTC.

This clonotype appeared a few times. The CDR3 DNA reads TGTGCCAGCAGTGCCGGGACAGCGTCGGGCGAGCAGTACTTC. Its translation is CASSAGTASGEQYF. V usage is TRBV12-3 or TRBV12-4 and J usage is TRBJ2-7; 7 bases line up with TRBD1. V was pared by 5 bases and J by 6 bases, with 10 bases of the junction left unmatched. CDR3 length equals 14 residues.

In nucleotides, the CDR3 is TGTGCCAGCACCCCAGATCCCGGGACTAGCGGGGCGGGGGCGCAGTATTTT. This codes for CASTPDPGTSGAGAQYF. The rearrangement uses TRBV2 and TRBJ2-3, with 13 bases lining up with TRBD2. J gave up 10 bases and V 7 bases, and 17 bases lay outside the gene matches. Germline V lookup: CDR1 SNHLY, CDR2 FYNNEI. The length of the CDR3 is 17 residues.

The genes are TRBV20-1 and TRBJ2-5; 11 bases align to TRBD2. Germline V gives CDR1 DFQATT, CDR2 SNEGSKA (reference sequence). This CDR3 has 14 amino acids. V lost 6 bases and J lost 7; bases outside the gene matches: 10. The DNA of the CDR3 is TGCAGTGCCGTCGAGGGGACTAGCGGCGGGACCCAGTACTTC. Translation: CSAVEGTSGGTQYF.

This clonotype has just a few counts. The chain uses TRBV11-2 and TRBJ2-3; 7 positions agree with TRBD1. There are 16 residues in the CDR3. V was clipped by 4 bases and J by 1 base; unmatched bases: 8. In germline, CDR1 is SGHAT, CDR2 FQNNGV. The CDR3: CASSSRQGRGTDTQYF. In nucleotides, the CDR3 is TGTGCCAGCAGCTCAAGACAGGGCCGAGGCACAGATACGCAGTATTTT.

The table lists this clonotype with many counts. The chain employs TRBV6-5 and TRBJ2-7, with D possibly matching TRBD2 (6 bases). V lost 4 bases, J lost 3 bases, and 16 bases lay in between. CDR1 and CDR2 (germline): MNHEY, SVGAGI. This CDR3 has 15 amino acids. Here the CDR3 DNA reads TGTGCCAGCAGTTCCCCCGGGAGATTAAACTACGAGCAGTACTTC. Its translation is CASSSPGRLNYEQYF.

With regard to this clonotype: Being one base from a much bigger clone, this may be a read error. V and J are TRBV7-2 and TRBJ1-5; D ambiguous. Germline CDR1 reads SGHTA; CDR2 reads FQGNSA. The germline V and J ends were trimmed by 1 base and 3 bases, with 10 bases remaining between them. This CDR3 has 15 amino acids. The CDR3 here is CASSLERVNNQPQHF. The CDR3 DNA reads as TGTGCCAGCAGCTTAGAACGGGTGAACAATCAGCCCCAGCATTTT.